This T cell receptor beta chain derives from a study of T cells in Graves' hyperthyroidism and ophthalmopathy. It was RNA transcripts that yielded the amplified TCR beta CDR3 regions. Using the HTBI primer set, a first-round RT-PCR was run on the TCR CDR3. TCRdb reanalysed the multiplex PCR reads using MiXCR and keeps one entry per CDR3 protein. Of about 270,000 distinct CDR3 sequences in the sample, over 20% were seen once. Points from the study as a whole: Peripheral blood also featured most of the thyroid clonotypes expanded above 0.001.

Many counts were recorded for this clonotype. The antigen is not known. Diagnostic decisions used clinical symptoms, serum thyroxine and TRAb, thyroid ultrasound and orbital computed tomography. The length of the CDR3 is 15 residues. The germline gives CDR1 LGHDT, CDR2 YNNKEL (reference sequence). V lost 5 bases and J 5 bases, leaving 18 bases between the germline ends. The genes are TRBV3-1 and TRBJ2-5, with a tentative D call TRBD1 (5 bases). This receptor was taken from a man aged 25 to 45 with Graves' ophthalmopathy. Sequences were obtained from blood. The CDR3 coding sequence is TGTGCCAGCAGCACTCCTCAGGGCAGGCGGGAGACCCAGTACTTC. As protein: CASSTPQGRRETQYF.